The present T cell receptor (beta chain) was sequenced within a study of shared clonotypes between healthy human individuals. Study results and limitations: Donors were few, which limited the genetic and exposure-history diversity represented. Relative to clonotypes present in all four donors, those not shared had lower generation probabilities. Estimated richness was generally greater in naive than memory subsets. Researchers sampled blood only, noting tissue repertoires likely differ.

As regards this clone: No antigen is known for it.

The germline CDR1 and CDR2 sequences are MNHEY and SMNVEV (reference sequence). The CDR3 is 19 amino acids. V dropped 4 bases and J dropped 0 bases, with 19 bases sitting between them. The method was immunoSEQ multiplex PCR; TCRdb's version includes in-frame clones alone and lacks a portion of them. The sample has about 1.5 million clones, around 97% seen once. This clonotype was sampled from a man aged 30-40 years in good health. The sequencing sample was made of naive CD4+ T cells sorted from blood. The subset was: CD45RA+ positively selected. The chain couples TRBV27 to TRBJ2-6, with unresolved D. The CDR3 reads CASSSDRNSPFSGANVLTF. The CDR3 DNA reads TGTGCCAGCAGTTCCGACCGTAACTCACCCTTCTCTGGGGCCAACGTCCTGACTTTC.